The clone carrying this TCR beta chain showed up just a few times. Its antigen remains unknown. This sample was included in a study of beta chain features in type 1 diabetes. The authors took one heparinised blood draw, averaging approximately 120 mL, from each donor. Isolation of CD4+ naive, central memory, regulatory and stem cell-like memory cells was achieved by sorting via CD45RO/CCR7/CD25/CD127/CD95/CD27. Findings and limits, study-wide: PCR may have favored shorter templates equally in patients and controls. More deletions and fewer insertions at VDJ junctions were seen in type 1 diabetes patients.

Trimming removed 5 bases from V and 6 bases from J, with 8 bases in between. Germline assignment: CDR1 LGHNT and CDR2 FRNRAP. The CDR3 extends over 12 amino acids. Investigators reverse transcribed all isolated RNA, so they sequenced expressed TCRB transcripts. Using immunoSEQ multiplex PCR, the repertoire was profiled, and TCRdb retains in-frame clones only, with some absent. In the table there are about 320,000 clones, 11% to 15% of which are singletons. The V call is TRBV12-5, the J call TRBJ1-5; D unresolved. The clonotype originates from a man aged 30 to 39 in good health. Sequenced input: central memory CD4+ T cells from blood. DNA of the CDR3: TGTGCTAGTGGTACGTACAGTCAGCCCCAGCATTTT. Protein product: CASGTYSQPQHF. Drawing the rest from reference TRBV12-5 and TRBJ1-5, the complete variable domain is DARVTQTPRHKVTEMGQEVTMRCQPILGHNTVFWYRQTMMQGLELLAYFRNRAPLDDSGMPKDRFSAEMPDATLATLKIQPSEPRDSAVYFCASGTYSQPQHFGDGTRLSIL.